The 4 T cell receptor beta chains in this list originate from one sample, sequenced in a study of shared clonotypes between healthy human individuals. Naive CD8 cells lacked CD45RO and underwent positive selection for CCR7, leaving out terminally differentiated effector memory CD45RA+ cells. Produced via immunoSEQ multiplex PCR; TCRdb's table is partial and in-frame only. Counted here are 2 million to 2.5 million clones, 85% to 95% occurring once; the ten biggest clones make up about 1.1%. Sequences were obtained from naive CD8+ T cells sorted from blood. Every receptor here comes from a man younger than 35 in good health.

This chain links TRBV7-9 with TRBJ2-7, with D perhaps matching TRBD1 or TRBD2 (5 bases each). The CDR3 loop spans 17 amino acids. Per the germline V gene, CDR1 is SEHNR and CDR2 is FQNEAQ (reference sequence). V was cut by 5 bases and J by 7 bases, with 27 bases left in between. The CDR3 coding sequence is TGTGCCAGCAGCCCACCGGGACCAAACCCCCTCCGGGAAGAGCAGTACTTC. Its protein product is CASSPPGPNPLREEQYF.

This clone was seen a few times. Within the sample, other DNA sequences also encode this same CDR3. V and J are TRBV5-1 and TRBJ2-7, with D possibly matching TRBD1 (5 bases). Germline V CDR1 and CDR2: SGHRS, YFSETQ. This CDR3 has 13 amino acids. The V end was cut by 0 bases, the J end by 3 bases, with 7 bases between. CDR3 region: CASSLEQGYEQYF. CDR3 in DNA: TGCGCCAGCAGCTTGGAGCAGGGCTACGAGCAGTACTTC.

Of note for this clone: The sample holds other DNA sequences that translate to the same CDR3. CDR3 DNA: TGTGCCAGCAGTTTCCGAGGCTCCTACGAGCAGTACTTC. It yields the protein CASSFRGSYEQYF. This sequence joins TRBV27 and TRBJ2-7; D gene ambiguous. Trimming removed 3 bases from V and 0 bases from J, with 6 bases in between. The CDR3 sequence is 13 residues long. Germline assignment: CDR1 MNHEY and CDR2 SMNVEV (reference sequence).

With regard to this clone: The same CDR3 also results from other DNA sequences found in this sample. The V gene is TRBV27, the J gene TRBJ1-3; possible D gene TRBD1, 6 bases. Germline V gene sequence: CDR1 MNHEY, CDR2 SMNVEV (reference sequence). The CDR3 has 14 residues. V was pared by 3 bases and J by 4 bases, with 10 bases between. The CDR3 DNA reads TGTGCCAGCAGTTTTACGGGGGGCGGAAACACCATATATTTT. It translates to CASSFTGGGNTIYF.